This is a list of T cell receptor beta chains from one sample in a study of cytomegalovirus exposure and HLA in healthy donors. Measured with immunoSEQ multiplex PCR; TCRdb has only the in-frame clones, and not every one. The sample carries 100,000 to 150,000 clones, 65% to 85% recorded once. Sequenced material: PBMCs. The receptors were sampled from a man aged 50 to 59 in good health and CMV-seronegative. CDR3s include the opening cysteine and the closing phenylalanine or tryptophan. D genes are given only for firm matches. Part of the rows lack a size; the others show once, few, many or a class for expanded clones.

.	TRBD1	TRBV4-1	TRBJ1-6	TGCGCCAGCAGCCAAGATAGATCAGGGGGCGTAAGCTCCTATAATTCACCCCTCCACTTT	CASSQDRSGGVSSYNSPLHF
few	TRBD2	TRBV6-1	TRBJ2-1	TGTGCCAGCAGTATGACTAGCGGGGGAAACAATGAGCAGTTCTTC	CASSMTSGGNNEQFF
.	.	TRBV9	TRBJ1-3	TGTGCCAGCAGCCCCTCCGGGGGTTCTGGAAACACCATATATTTT	CASSPSGGSGNTIYF
.	TRBD1	TRBV4-3	TRBJ1-2	TGCGCCAGCAGCCTAACCGGGACAGGGGGAAGGGGCTACACCTTC	CASSLTGTGGRGYTF
once	.	TRBV7-9	TRBJ2-4	TGTGCCAGCAGCTCCGAGGGTTTAAACATTCAGTACTTC	CASSSEGLNIQYF
.	.	TRBV28	TRBJ1-1	TGTGCCAGCAGTCTCGAGACAGGACCCACTGAAGCTTTCTTT	CASSLETGPTEAFF
.	TRBD2	TRBV7-6	TRBJ2-1	TGTGCCAGCAGCCCGTTGGCTAGCGGAGATCACAATGAGCAGTTCTTC	CASSPLASGDHNEQFF
.	.	TRBV19	TRBJ1-5	TGTGCCAGTAGCCAAGGGAGGAATCAGCCCCAGCATTTT	CASSQGRNQPQHF
few	.	TRBV4-3	TRBJ2-3	TGCGCCAGCAGCCAAGATCATGGAGGAGATACGCAGTATTTT	CASSQDHGGDTQYF
.	.	TRBV7-2	TRBJ2-3	TGTGCCAGCAGCAAAATAGCGCGCACAGATACGCAGTATTTT	CASSKIARTDTQYF
.	.	TRBV29-1	TRBJ1-2	TGCAGCGTTGGACAGTTCGGCTACACCTTC	CSVGQFGYTF